The 19 T cell receptor beta chains below were found in one sample sequenced in a study of cytomegalovirus exposure and HLA in healthy donors. It was with 60 Vbeta and 13 Jbeta primers that the PCR ran. The repertoire was sequenced with immunoSEQ multiplex PCR; TCRdb's copy has only in-frame clones and lacks some. The sample table sets out approximately 100,000 clones. The sequenced sample was PBMCs. The receptors were sampled from a man between 40 and 49 years old in good health and CMV-seronegative.

This chain connects TRBV9 to TRBJ2-6, with 7 bases aligning to TRBD1. The CDR3 runs 17 residues. Germline V gene lookup returns CDR1 SGDLS and CDR2 YYNGEE. After removal of 4 bases from V and 4 bases from J, the junction contained 11 bases not matched to a gene. The CDR3 reads CASSPGQAALGANVLTF. Here the CDR3 DNA reads TGTGCCAGCAGCCCTGGACAGGCTGCTTTGGGGGCCAACGTCCTGACTTTC.

The chain employs TRBV25-1 and TRBJ1-2, with D tentatively TRBD1 (6 bases). CDR1 and CDR2 from the germline V gene are MGHDK and SYGVNS. V gave up 1 base and J gave up 7 bases, with 10 bases separating them. The CDR3 is 13 residues long. The CDR3 DNA follows: TGTGCCAGCAGTGAATCAGGGGATCGTGGCTACACCTTC. As protein: CASSESGDRGYTF.

This rearrangement joins TRBV19 to TRBJ1-2, with D perhaps TRBD1 (6 bases). Trimming took off 7 bases at V and 7 bases at J, with 13 bases between the two ends. Germline CDR1 is LNHDA and CDR2 is SQIVND (reference sequence). CDR3 length: 12 amino acids. The CDR3 spells CASTEQGRGYTF. Here the CDR3 DNA reads TGTGCCAGTACCGAACAGGGCCGTGGCTACACCTTC.

The rearrangement uses TRBV4-1 and TRBJ2-1; 9 nucleotides agree with TRBD2. This CDR3 has 17 amino acids. The germline gives CDR1 MGHRA, CDR2 YSYEKL. The V gene end was trimmed by 0 bases and the J gene end by 2 bases; junction bases not matched to a gene: 5. The CDR3, as DNA: TGCGCCAGCAGCCAAGAGGGAGCGGGGGGAACCTACAATGAGCAGTTCTTC. It translates to CASSQEGAGGTYNEQFF.

The chain couples TRBV29-1 to TRBJ1-2, with TRBD1 matching 8 bases. CDR3 length: 15 residues. The V gene end was trimmed by 6 bases and the J gene end by 7 bases; junction bases not matched to a gene: 16. Germline CDR1 and CDR2: SQVTM and ANQGSEA. This chain's CDR3 is CSVISLPDRAAGYTF. The CDR3 region has the DNA TGCAGCGTAATATCCCTACCGGACAGGGCAGCTGGCTACACCTTC.

The CDR3 protein is CASSVIHGKEQFF. The CDR3 DNA is TGTGCCAGCAGCGTTATACACGGGAAGGAGCAGTTCTTC. This chain uses TRBV9 with TRBJ2-1; weak D call: TRBD2 (5 bases). This CDR3 spans 13 amino acids. Germline assignment: CDR1 SGDLS and CDR2 YYNGEE. V lost 2 bases to trimming and J lost 10 bases, with 13 bases between them.

This chain connects TRBV13 to TRBJ1-6, with 9 bases that match TRBD1. The CDR3 is 15 amino acids. V was pared by 4 bases and J by 10 bases, with 8 bases of the junction left unmatched. The germline V gene encodes CDR1 PRHDT and CDR2 FYEKMQ (reference sequence). CDR3 sequence: CASSSGTGFGSPLHF. CDR3 in DNA: TGTGCCAGCAGCTCTGGGACAGGGTTCGGGTCACCCCTCCACTTT. Filled out from reference TRBV13 and TRBJ1-6, the complete variable domain reads AAGVIQSPRHLIKEKRETATLKCYPIPRHDTVYWYQQGPGQDPQFLISFYEKMQSDKGSIPDRFSAQQFSDYHSELNMSSLELGDSALYFCASSSGTGFGSPLHFGNGTRLTVT.

This sequence joins TRBV29-1 and TRBJ2-1; the match to TRBD1 covers 8 bases. V trimming: 5 bases; J trimming: 5 bases; junction bases outside the gene matches: 8. The CDR3 runs 14 residues. Germline-derived CDR1 and CDR2 are SQVTM and ANQGSEA. CDR3 nucleotides: TGCAGCGTTTCCCAGGGGGCAGGGAACAATGAGCAGTTCTTC. Translating it yields CSVSQGAGNNEQFF.

The genes are TRBV25-1 and TRBJ1-2; the D is unclear. CDR1 and CDR2 from the germline V gene are MGHDK and SYGVNS. V shed 6 bases and J shed 3 bases, with 8 bases lying between them. The CDR3 spans 12 residues. CDR3 DNA sequence: TGTGCCAGCAGGCAGGCTGACTATGGCTACACCTTC. Translated: CASRQADYGYTF.

This CDR3 is CASRFRQGASREKLFF. For the CDR3, the DNA is TGTGCCAGCAGGTTTCGACAGGGGGCATCACGTGAAAAACTGTTTTTT. The rearrangement uses TRBV4-2 and TRBJ1-4; 10 bases map to TRBD1. Germline assignment: CDR1 LGHNA and CDR2 YNFKEQ. The CDR3 is 16 residues long. V dropped 6 bases and J dropped 7; count of bases not matched to a gene: 11.

V is TRBV7-9 and J is TRBJ2-3; 8 bases align to TRBD2. The germline CDR1 and CDR2 sequences are SEHNR and FQNEAQ (reference sequence). V shed 6 bases and J 5 bases; nucleotides not matched to a gene: 10. The CDR3 is made up of 15 amino acids. Written as DNA, the CDR3 is TGTGCCAGCAGAGAAGGCGGGGGGCCGATAGATACGCAGTATTTT. Protein product: CASREGGGPIDTQYF.

This sequence joins TRBV2 and TRBJ1-1; D not resolved. Germline values: CDR1 SNHLY, CDR2 FYNNEI. V was pared by 11 bases and J by 1 base, with 14 bases between. The CDR3 length is 13 residues. The chain's CDR3 is CAASTPGNTEAFF. The CDR3 DNA sequence: TGTGCCGCCTCTACACCGGGGAACACTGAAGCTTTCTTT. The variable domain in full, with the rest retrieved from reference TRBV2 and TRBJ1-1, is EPEVTQTPSHQVTQMGQEVILRCVPISNHLYFYWYRQILGQKVEFLVSFYNNEISEKSEIFDDQFSVERPDGSNFTLKIRSTKLEDSAMYFCAASTPGNTEAFFGQGTRLTVV.

V is TRBV4-3 and J is TRBJ1-3; maybe TRBD1 (6 bases). Germline loops: CDR1 LGHNA, CDR2 YSLEER. The CDR3 totals 17 residues. V was clipped by 0 bases and J by 2 bases, with 14 bases between them. Here the CDR3 DNA reads TGCGCCAGCAGCCAAGATTTAGGCAGGGGAACTGGAAACACCATATATTTT. It yields the protein CASSQDLGRGTGNTIYF.

V is TRBV28 and J is TRBJ1-2; no clear D gene. V was cut by 8 bases and J by 4 bases, with 11 bases left in between. This CDR3 has 12 residues. CDR1 is MDHEN, CDR2 SYDVKM, per germline. The CDR3 coding sequence is TGTGCCAGCGGTAATACAATCTATGGCTACACCTTC. Protein: CASGNTIYGYTF.

The V and J genes are TRBV30 and TRBJ2-3; no reliable D call. Trimming removed 2 bases from V and 2 bases from J, with 11 bases in between. Germline assignment: CDR1 GTSNPN and CDR2 SVGIG (reference sequence). This CDR3 comprises 14 residues. The CDR3 coding sequence is TGTGCCTGGAGTTCGGGTGCCTTCACAGATACGCAGTATTTT. It translates to CAWSSGAFTDTQYF.

The rearrangement uses TRBV4-3 and TRBJ1-1; possibly TRBD1 for D (6 bases). Between the trimmed V and J ends, which lost 0 bases and 13 bases, there was a span of 15 bases. Germline assignment: CDR1 LGHNA and CDR2 YSLEER. The CDR3 length is 13 residues. The CDR3 DNA follows: TGCGCCAGCAGCCAAGATCGATGGACAGAGGATTTCTTT. Amino acid sequence: CASSQDRWTEDFF.

A note on this clone: Other DNA sequences from this sample encode an identical CDR3 as well. The chain joins TRBV29-1 to TRBJ2-6, with 11 bases that match TRBD2. The CDR3 loop spans 22 amino acids. Germline assignment: CDR1 SQVTM and CDR2 ANQGSEA. J gave up 0 bases and V 0 bases, and 16 bases lay outside the gene matches. The CDR3 coding sequence is TGCAGCGTTGAAGAAGACAGGGGGGAGCCTAGCGGGAGGCCCTCTGGGGCCAACGTCCTGACTTTC. Protein: CSVEEDRGEPSGRPSGANVLTF.

The chain joins TRBV30 to TRBJ2-2, with a possible D match to TRBD2 (5 bases). Germline V gene lookup returns CDR1 GTSNPN and CDR2 SVGIG (reference sequence). The CDR3 is made up of 12 amino acids. V lost 4 bases to trimming and J lost 6 bases, with 9 bases between them. The DNA of the CDR3 is TGTGCCTGGACCGAGGGATCCGGGGAGCTGTTTTTT. Its protein product is CAWTEGSGELFF. Full variable domain (rest looked up from reference TRBV30 and TRBJ2-2): SQTIHQWPATLVQPVGSPLSLECTVEGTSNPNLYWYRQAAGRGLQLLFYSVGIGQISSEVPQNLSASRPQDRQFILSSKKLLLSDSGFYLCAWTEGSGELFFGEGSRLTVL.

The chain recombines TRBV11-2 with TRBJ1-6; no definite D call. The CDR3 totals 14 residues. The V gene's germline CDR1 is SGHAT and CDR2 FQNNGV. V was clipped by 1 base and J by 8 bases, with 9 bases between them. The CDR3 loop reads CASSLAKRDSPLHF. As DNA, the CDR3 is TGTGCCAGCAGCTTAGCCAAGCGGGATTCACCCCTCCACTTT. The variable domain in full, with the rest retrieved from reference TRBV11-2 and TRBJ1-6, is EAGVAQSPRYKIIEKRQSVAFWCNPISGHATLYWYQQILGQGPKLLIQFQNNGVVDDSQLPKDRFSAERLKGVDSTLKIQPAKLEDSAVYLCASSLAKRDSPLHFGNGTRLTVT.